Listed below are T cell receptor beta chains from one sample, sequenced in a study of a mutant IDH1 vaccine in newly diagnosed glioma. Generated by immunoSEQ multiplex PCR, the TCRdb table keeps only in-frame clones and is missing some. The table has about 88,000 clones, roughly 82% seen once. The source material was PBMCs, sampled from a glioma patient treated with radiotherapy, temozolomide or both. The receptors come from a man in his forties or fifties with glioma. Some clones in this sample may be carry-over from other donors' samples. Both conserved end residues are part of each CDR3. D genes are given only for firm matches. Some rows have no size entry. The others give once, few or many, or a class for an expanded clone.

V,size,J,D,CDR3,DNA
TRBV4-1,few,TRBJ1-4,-,CASSQAGNELFF,TGCGCCAGCAGCCAGGCTGGGAACGAACTGTTTTTT
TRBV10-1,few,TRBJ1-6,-,CASSRAHNSPLHF,TGCGCCAGCAGCCGGGCGCATAATTCACCCCTCCACTTT
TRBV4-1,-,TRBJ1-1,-,CASSQELGAPNTEAFF,TGCGCCAGCAGCCAAGAACTGGGGGCACCGAACACTGAAGCTTTCTTT
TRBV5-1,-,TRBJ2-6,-,CASRGNLGPPVLTF,TGCGCCAGCAGGGGAAATCTGGGGCCACCCGTCCTGACTTTC
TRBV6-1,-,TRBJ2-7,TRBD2,CASIAELAGGYEQYF,TGTGCCAGCATCGCCGAACTAGCGGGAGGATACGAGCAGTACTTC
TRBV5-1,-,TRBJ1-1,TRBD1,CASSPTGQFEAFF,TGCGCCAGCAGCCCGACAGGGCAGTTTGAAGCTTTCTTT
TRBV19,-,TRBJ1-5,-,CASRHGRNQPQHF,TGTGCCAGTCGACATGGAAGGAATCAGCCCCAGCATTTT
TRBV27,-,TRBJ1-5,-,CASRLTGGKGQPQHF,TGTGCCAGCCGTCTAACGGGAGGGAAGGGTCAGCCCCAGCATTTT
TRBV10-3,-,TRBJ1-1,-,CAIRGTGSWTEAFF,TGTGCCATCAGAGGGACCGGTAGTTGGACTGAAGCTTTCTTT
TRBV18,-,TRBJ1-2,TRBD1,CASSPGQGTGYTF,TGTGCCAGCTCACCCGGACAGGGGACTGGCTACACCTTC
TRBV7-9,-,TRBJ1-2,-,CASSFDIYGYTF,TGTGCCAGCAGCTTTGACATCTATGGCTACACCTTC
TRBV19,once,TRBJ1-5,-,CASSLGVNQPQHF,TGTGCCAGTAGTTTGGGGGTTAATCAGCCCCAGCATTTT
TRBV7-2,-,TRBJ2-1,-,CASSLLGGYNEQFF,TGTGCCAGCAGCTTACTTGGGGGATACAATGAGCAGTTCTTC
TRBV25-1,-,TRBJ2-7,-,CASSERWAAYEQYF,TGTGCCAGCAGTGAACGATGGGCCGCCTACGAGCAGTACTTC
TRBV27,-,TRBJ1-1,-,CASSPSAGVMNTEAFF,TGTGCCAGCAGTCCGAGTGCGGGGGTTATGAACACTGAAGCTTTCTTT
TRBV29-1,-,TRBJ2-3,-,CSVGPPYTDTQYF,TGCAGCGTTGGGCCACCTTACACAGATACGCAGTATTTT
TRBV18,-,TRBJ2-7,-,CASSLQGGVKSYEQYF,TGTGCCAGCTCACTTCAGGGGGGCGTCAAGTCCTACGAGCAGTACTTC
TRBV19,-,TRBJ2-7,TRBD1,CACGQGNYEQYF,TGTGCCTGCGGACAGGGTAACTACGAGCAGTACTTC
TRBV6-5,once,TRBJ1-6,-,CASRHGVDPEHF,TGTGCCAGCAGACACGGCGTGGACCCCGAGCACTTT
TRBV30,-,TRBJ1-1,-,CAWSVLGFGTEAFF,TGTGCCTGGAGTGTACTTGGGTTCGGGACTGAAGCTTTCTTT
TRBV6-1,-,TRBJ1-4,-,CASSDGSTNEKLFF,TGTGCCAGCAGTGATGGCTCAACTAATGAAAAACTGTTTTTT
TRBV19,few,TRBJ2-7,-,CASSIRLQGAYEQYF,TGTGCCAGTAGTATCCGGCTGCAGGGCGCCTACGAGCAGTACTTC
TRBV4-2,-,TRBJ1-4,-,CASSQDTPNEKLFF,TGTGCCAGCAGCCAAGACACGCCTAATGAAAAACTGTTTTTT